The 12 T cell receptor beta chains given below trace back to one sample, sequenced in a study of neurological immune-mediated disorders. A single record per CDR3 protein comes from TCRdb applying MiXCR to the 5' RACE reads. The sample lists tens of thousands of distinct CDR3 sequences; just under 6.5% were seen once. The sequenced material came from CD4+ T cells from blood. These receptors originate from a woman aged 40 to 49 in good health.

This clonotype was seen many times. The rearrangement links TRBV5-6 to TRBJ2-1; D ambiguous. The CDR3 runs 14 residues. Trimming left V 0 bases short and J 3 bases short, with 7 bases between. Germline loops: CDR1 SGHDT, CDR2 YYEEEE. The CDR3 sequence is CASSLDYNYNEQFF. The CDR3 region has the DNA TGTGCCAGCAGCTTGGACTATAACTACAATGAGCAGTTCTTC.

A few counts support this clonotype. This chain uses TRBV5-6 with TRBJ1-5; perhaps TRBD1 as D (6 bases). This CDR3 is 14 amino acids long. The V gene's germline CDR1 is SGHDT and CDR2 YYEEEE. Trimming took off 4 bases at V and 2 bases at J, with 10 bases between the two ends. CDR3 protein: CASSPGTRNQPQHF. For the CDR3, the DNA is TGTGCCAGCAGCCCAGGGACACGCAATCAGCCCCAGCATTTT.

At least ten counts were recorded for this clonotype. The genes are TRBV10-3 and TRBJ2-3, with TRBD2 matching 8 bases. This CDR3 region has 14 residues. Germline CDR1 is ENHRY and CDR2 is SYGVKD. With 6 bases clipped from V and 6 bases from J, the junction kept 8 bases outside the gene matches. CDR3 region: CAIRIGLAGDTQYF. In DNA form, the CDR3 reads TGTGCCATCAGAATCGGACTAGCTGGGGATACGCAGTATTTT.

This clonotype was detected ten times or more. The rearrangement links TRBV5-5 to TRBJ2-7; the D is unclear. The germline gives CDR1 SGHKS, CDR2 YYEKEE (reference sequence). The V end was cut by 3 bases, the J end by 0 bases, with 4 bases between. CDR3 size: 12 residues. DNA of the CDR3: TGTGCCAGCAGCTATAGCTCCTACGAGCAGTACTTC. It codes for CASSYSSYEQYF.

This clonotype was observed at least ten times. The chain carries TRBV9 and TRBJ2-1, with TRBD2 as a possible D gene (5 bases). Trimming removed 2 bases at V and 6 bases at J, with 15 bases between. Per the germline V gene, CDR1 is SGDLS and CDR2 is YYNGEE. CDR3 length equals 15 residues. The CDR3 protein is CASSVRESWGNEQFF. CDR3 nucleotides: TGTGCCAGCAGCGTGAGGGAGAGTTGGGGCAATGAGCAGTTCTTC.

There are a few counts of this clonotype. The V call is TRBV29-1, the J call TRBJ1-5; 9 nucleotides line up with TRBD1. The CDR3 length is 14 residues. CDR1 SQVTM and CDR2 ANQGSEA come from the germline V gene. With V trimmed by 4 bases and J by 1 base, 2 bases remained unmatched. Written as DNA, the CDR3 is TGCAGCGTTGGTGGGACAGGGAGCAATCAGCCCCAGCATTTT. Its translation: CSVGGTGSNQPQHF. Variable domain in full (rest from reference TRBV29-1 and TRBJ1-5): SAVISQKPSRDICQRGTSLTIQCQVDSQVTMMFWYRQQPGQSLTLIATANQGSEATYESGFVIDKFPISRPNLTFSTLTVSNMSPEDSSIYLCSVGGTGSNQPQHFGDGTRLSIL.

This clonotype occurred many times. The chain combines TRBV7-2 with TRBJ2-1, with D perhaps matching TRBD1 or TRBD2 (5 bases each). With 6 bases removed from V and 5 bases from J, the gap between germline ends came to 14 bases. The V gene's germline CDR1 is SGHTA and CDR2 FQGNSA. The CDR3 has 14 amino acids. The CDR3 protein is CASSLGVGNNEQFF. The CDR3 DNA reads as TGTGCCAGCAGTCTGGGGGTAGGGAACAATGAGCAGTTCTTC.

The J gene is TRBJ1-4, the V gene TRBV6-5; 9 nucleotides line up with TRBD1. With 2 bases clipped from V and 6 bases from J, the junction kept 4 bases outside the gene matches. CDR1 MNHEY and CDR2 SVGAGI come from the germline V gene. There are 15 residues in the CDR3. The DNA for the CDR3 is TGTGCCAGCAGTTACGGGGGGACAGGGTATGAAAAACTGTTTTTT. This encodes CASSYGGTGYEKLFF.

This clonotype has a count of ten or more. The genes are TRBV7-9 and TRBJ1-2, with 8 bases fitting TRBD1. Per the germline V gene, CDR1 is SEHNR and CDR2 is FQNEAQ (reference sequence). V trimming: 0 bases; J trimming: 7 bases; junction bases outside the gene matches: 4. The CDR3 extends over 14 amino acids. CDR3 in DNA: TGTGCCAGCAGCTTAGCCGAGGACAGGGTTGGCTACACCTTC. Its translation is CASSLAEDRVGYTF.

This clonotype was detected ten times or more. The gene calls are TRBV5-1 and TRBJ2-2, with D tentatively TRBD1 (6 bases). CDR3 length equals 12 residues. Trimming cost V 4 bases and J 6 bases, with 7 bases left between them. Germline V gene sequence: CDR1 SGHRS, CDR2 YFSETQ. CDR3 residues: CASSRTAGELFF. The CDR3 bases are TGCGCCAGCAGCCGGACAGCCGGGGAGCTGTTTTTT.

This clonotype was detected ten times or more. The chain links TRBV4-2 to TRBJ2-7, with a possible D match to TRBD1 (6 bases). The germline V gene encodes CDR1 LGHNA and CDR2 YNFKEQ. Trimming shortened V by 5 bases and J by 3 bases, and 11 bases separated the two germline ends. This CDR3 is 13 amino acids long. CDR3 DNA: TGTGCCAGCAGCGAAGGACAGAACTACGAGCAGTACTTC. Its protein product is CASSEGQNYEQYF.

This clonotype has only a few counts. The rearrangement links TRBV10-3 to TRBJ2-2; TRBD1 matches 8 bases. Germline V gives CDR1 ENHRY, CDR2 SYGVKD. CDR3 length equals 14 residues. V lost 4 bases, J lost 5 bases, and 3 bases stayed unmatched. CDR3 nucleotides: TGTGCCATCAGTGGGACAGGGTTAACCGGGGAGCTGTTTTTT. Protein product: CAISGTGLTGELFF.